This T cell receptor (beta chain) was recorded in a study of Ad26.COV2.S vaccination and SARS-CoV-2 variants (dated by TCRdb to the early 2020s). Concerning the study at large: Donors in the vaccine arm were drawn from COV1001, a multicentre, randomized, double-blind, placebo-controlled phase I-IIa trial testing Ad26.COV2.S in healthy adults. Sequencing of the TCRbeta repertoire served to evaluate the specificity and breadth of SARS-CoV-2-reactive T cell receptors following Ad26.COV2.S vaccination. The TCR-sequenced set comprised approximately 32 samples: some 20 Ad26.COV2.S vaccine recipients, 5 placebo recipients and 8 SARS-CoV-2 convalescent individuals. Ad26.COV2.S was administered intramuscularly at a dose of 5x10^10 or 1x10^11 viral particles, either as one shot or as two shots given 56 days apart. Throughout the experiments and outcome assessment, investigators stayed blinded to trial group allocation. Trial participants were randomized into five groups of five, in which low-dose or high-dose Ad26.COV2.S was given once or twice, or placebo was given on both occasions. The full study reports these points: The authors noted that total T cell responses may have been underestimated by the TCR breadth and depth analyses. Comparing responses between vaccine doses or regimens was not something the study was powered to do. Vaccine and placebo recipients had similar non-spike TCR breadth, a finding consistent with the vaccine containing only spike. After vaccination, substantial breadth of spike-specific CD8+ and CD4+ T cell responses was reported. Higher spike-specific TCR breadth was observed in Ad26.COV2.S recipients than in placebo recipients (P = 0.0014).

The immunoSEQ Assay was used to sequence TCRbeta CDR3 regions. After extraction, genomic DNA underwent amplification by bias-controlled multiplex PCR, followed by high-throughput sequencing. Processing in the source paper ran as follows. To quantify the absolute abundance of each unique TCRbeta CDR3 region, sequences were collapsed and filtered. T cell fraction was estimated by normalizing TCRbeta template counts to usable DNA, with usable DNA measured through amplification of reference genes found in all nucleated cells. Repertoire TCRs were annotated as SARS-CoV-2-specific when V gene, CDR3 amino acid sequence and J gene were exactly matched to a known reactive TCR set. The reference SARS-CoV-2 TCR set was derived from MIRA and filtered for enrichment in COVID-19-positive ImmuneCODE repertoires, a step that removed public or cross-reactive TCRs. Using the MIRA antigens, annotated TCRs were further analysed by specific ORF or by position within an ORF. Depth was the summed frequency of annotated unique rearrangements, while breadth was defined as annotated unique rearrangements over total unique productive rearrangements. Two-sided Wilcoxon rank-sum tests were used to compare TCR breadth between groups. As stored in TCRdb, this immuneACCESS dataset retains in-frame rearrangements with V and J assigned. A fraction of the clones does not appear; measured against another copy, unresolved V genes explain less than half of the discrepancy, and the remainder lacks a known reason. V and J calls and clone size are given by that table; D and trimming were obtained from the DNA. The sample profile shows some 370,000 clones; 83% of them were found once. The top ten constitute about 8% of the sample.

Inclusive of the bounding cysteine and phenylalanine, the CDR3 is 14 residues long. The DNA shown is the 42-base CDR3, in frame from base 1. V loses 1 base, J loses 5 bases, and the germline ends lie 11 bases apart. CDR1 is given as SSHAT and CDR2 as FNYEAQ, both from the germline V gene (reference sequence). About this clone itself: It has no known antigen specificity. Base qualities are not provided; no much larger clone lies one nucleotide away.

According to the study, the label for this sample's treatment or condition signals: some 20 received Ad26.COV2.S at low or high dose, single or two shots; roughly five received placebo; per-sample allocation not given. For vaccine and placebo recipients, the sequenced repertoires came from samples collected on day 63 after the first injection. Cohort 1b enrolled roughly 25 adults aged 18-55 years at a single site in Boston, USA, between 29 July and 7 August 2020. Ad26.COV2.S was a replication-incompetent adenovirus type 26 vector that expressed a prefusion-stabilized SARS-CoV-2 spike protein derived from the original Wuhan strain.

This TCR derives from a person between 18 and 65 years old who received the Ad26.COV2.S COVID-19 vaccine or a placebo. Sequenced material: peripheral blood, taken in a trial of Ad26.COV2.S vaccine versus placebo. The sequence links TRBV7-7 to TRBJ2-5; the D gene assignment is ambiguous. At the DNA level, the sequence is TGTGCCAGCAGCTTAGTAGGTGGGGTGGAGACCCAGTACTTC. Translation gives CASSLVGGVETQYF.